The 15 T cell receptor beta chains listed next were all sequenced from one sample in a study of cytomegalovirus exposure and HLA in healthy donors. Both 60 Vbeta primers and 13 Jbeta primers went into the PCR. This table comes from immunoSEQ multiplex PCR, and its TCRdb copy is limited to in-frame clones, with some not included. The sample has almost 65,000 clones, about three quarters seen once. The specimen was PBMCs. The receptors were gathered from a male donor in good health and CMV-seropositive.

This clone was recorded only once. The chain recombines TRBV15 with TRBJ2-1, with 7 bases identical to TRBD1. The CDR3 has 14 residues. V dropped 4 bases and J dropped 4; count of bases not matched to a gene: 4. Looked up from germline, CDR1 is LNHNV and CDR2 is YYDKDF (reference sequence). Written as DNA, the CDR3 is TGTGCCACCAGCACCGGGGACAGATACAATGAGCAGTTCTTC. Translating it yields CATSTGDRYNEQFF.

The rearrangement uses TRBV2 and TRBJ2-1; 8 nucleotides agree with TRBD2. The CDR3 extends over 15 amino acids. Losses at the gene ends were 2 bases for V and 0 bases for J; bases not matched to a gene: 0. Germline-derived CDR1 and CDR2 are SNHLY and FYNNEI. The CDR3: CASSERGGSYNEQFF. CDR3 DNA: TGTGCCAGCAGTGAACGGGGGGGCTCCTACAATGAGCAGTTCTTC.

This chain links TRBV7-9 with TRBJ1-2; 7 positions match TRBD1. This CDR3 spans 14 amino acids. Germline V gene lookup returns CDR1 SEHNR and CDR2 FQNEAQ (reference sequence). With 4 bases clipped from V and 7 bases from J, the junction kept 9 bases outside the gene matches. This CDR3 reads CASSSGQDSSGYTF. CDR3 sequence (DNA): TGTGCCAGCAGCTCAGGACAGGATTCTTCTGGCTACACCTTC.

This clone was observed a handful of times. The rearrangement links TRBV2 to TRBJ1-4; D uncertain. This CDR3 has 14 amino acids. V lost 6 bases, J lost 4 bases, and 12 bases lay in between. In germline, CDR1 is SNHLY, CDR2 FYNNEI. The CDR3 sequence: CASRRTDHNEKLFF. Written as DNA, the CDR3 is TGTGCCAGCAGGAGAACAGATCATAATGAAAAACTGTTTTTT.

The genes are TRBV5-6 and TRBJ1-1, with 9 positions matching TRBD1. Germline CDR1 reads SGHDT; CDR2 reads YYEEEE. The junction had 6 bases not matched to a gene; V was cut back by 4 bases and J by 5 bases. The CDR3 consists of 14 residues. The CDR3 bases are TGTGCCAGCAGCCTGCGACAGGGGGTGACTGAAGCTTTCTTT. It encodes CASSLRQGVTEAFF.

The rearrangement links TRBV9 to TRBJ2-3; tentatively, D is TRBD2 (6 bases). The CDR3 is made up of 13 amino acids. Deletions cut 3 bases from V and 7 bases from J, with 12 bases between. Germline CDR1 and CDR2: SGDLS and YYNGEE. CDR3 coding DNA: TGTGCCAGCAGCGAGCGGGTGGTGAATACGCAGTATTTT. It specifies CASSERVVNTQYF.

The J gene is TRBJ2-5, the V gene TRBV4-1, with D possibly matching TRBD2 (5 bases). The CDR3 runs to 13 residues. Between the trimmed V and J ends, which lost 2 bases and 5 bases, there was a span of 9 bases. Per the germline V gene, CDR1 is MGHRA and CDR2 is YSYEKL. The DNA for the CDR3 is TGCGCCAGCAGCCAATGGCAGCGGGAGACCCAGTACTTC. Its protein product is CASSQWQRETQYF.

This chain connects TRBV7-2 to TRBJ2-7; 13 bases agree with TRBD2. Germline CDR1 reads SGHTA; CDR2 reads FQGNSA. The CDR3 is 15 amino acids. Trimming took 6 bases from V and 0 from J; bases not matched to a gene: 2. Here the CDR3 DNA reads TGTGCCAGCAGAGGGACTAGCGGGGTCTCCTACGAGCAGTACTTC. Amino acids: CASRGTSGVSYEQYF.

The chain links TRBV7-2 to TRBJ1-5; D is undetermined. Germline CDR1 and CDR2: SGHTA and FQGNSA. The V gene lost 4 bases and the J gene lost 5 bases, with 9 bases spanning the gap. The CDR3 spans 13 residues. This chain's CDR3 is CASSSQLDQPQHF. CDR3 in DNA: TGTGCCAGCAGCTCCCAACTTGATCAGCCCCAGCATTTT.

Here the CDR3 reads CASSGAVDTIYF. CDR3 DNA sequence: TGTGCCAGTAGTGGTGCGGTTGACACCATATATTTT. The chain recombines TRBV19 with TRBJ1-3; D not resolved. V was shortened by 5 bases and J by 8 bases, with 10 bases between the two germline ends. CDR3 length: 12 residues. Germline lookup yields CDR1 LNHDA and CDR2 SQIVND (reference sequence).

The chain joins TRBV10-2 to TRBJ2-5; 10 nucleotides agree with TRBD2. CDR1 WSHSY and CDR2 SAAADI come from the germline V gene. This CDR3 contains 14 residues. V shed 6 bases and J 4 bases; nucleotides not matched to a gene: 5. The CDR3 region has the DNA TGCGCCAGCAGAAGGACTAGCGGTATAGAGACCCAGTACTTC. This codes for CASRRTSGIETQYF.

Notes on this clone: Since a much larger clone is just one base distant, this may be a read error. The chain uses TRBV7-3 and TRBJ2-5; TRBD2 might be the D (7 bases). The V gene's germline CDR1 is SGHTA and CDR2 FQGTGA. The CDR3 covers 14 residues. Trimming pared 3 bases from V and 11 bases from J, leaving 19 bases between. The CDR3 spells CASSLGAGEGEQYF. The CDR3 DNA reads TGTGCCAGCAGCTTGGGGGCGGGGGAAGGTGAGCAGTACTTC.

The rearrangement links TRBV28 to TRBJ1-5; 9 bases are shared with TRBD1. J gave up 2 bases and V 4 bases, and 9 bases lay outside the gene matches. The CDR3 runs to 17 residues. In germline, CDR1 is MDHEN, CDR2 SYDVKM. CDR3 bases: TGTGCCAGCAGTTCCGGGACAGGGATATGGCGCAATCAGCCCCAGCATTTT. Translation: CASSSGTGIWRNQPQHF. Full variable domain (rest looked up from reference TRBV28 and TRBJ1-5): DVKVTQSSRYLVKRTGEKVFLECVQDMDHENMFWYRQDPGLGLRLIYFSYDVKMKEKGDIPEGYSVSREKKERFSLILESASTNQTSMYLCASSSGTGIWRNQPQHFGDGTRLSIL.

The V gene is TRBV4-3, the J gene TRBJ1-6, with a possible D match to TRBD1 (5 bases). V was clipped by 0 bases and J by 9 bases, with 15 bases between them. Germline V gene lookup returns CDR1 LGHNA and CDR2 YSLEER. The CDR3 has 16 amino acids. Here the CDR3 reads CASSQDWEDGASPLHF. The CDR3 nucleotides are TGCGCCAGCAGCCAAGATTGGGAGGATGGGGCTTCACCCCTCCACTTT.

The chain uses TRBV6-1 and TRBJ1-1, with D possibly matching TRBD1 (6 bases). Trimming took 6 bases from V and 2 from J, leaving 7 bases between them. In germline, CDR1 is MNHNS, CDR2 SASEGT. This CDR3 comprises 12 residues. The CDR3 sequence: CASSRGNTEAFF. CDR3 in DNA: TGTGCCAGCAGCAGGGGCAACACTGAAGCTTTCTTT.